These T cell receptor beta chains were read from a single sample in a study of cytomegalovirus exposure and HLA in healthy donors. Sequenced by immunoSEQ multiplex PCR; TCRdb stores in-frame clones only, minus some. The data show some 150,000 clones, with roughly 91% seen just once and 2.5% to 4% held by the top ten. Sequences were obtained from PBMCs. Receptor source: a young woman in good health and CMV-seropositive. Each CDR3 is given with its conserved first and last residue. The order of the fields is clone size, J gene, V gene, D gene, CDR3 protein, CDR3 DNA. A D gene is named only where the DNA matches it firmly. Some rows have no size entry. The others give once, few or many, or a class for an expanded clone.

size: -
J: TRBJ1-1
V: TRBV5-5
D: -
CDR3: CASSLPQGPEAFF
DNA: TGTGCCAGCAGCTTGCCACAGGGCCCTGAAGCTTTCTTT

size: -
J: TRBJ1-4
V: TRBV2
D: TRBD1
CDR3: CASNRDRVATNEKLFF
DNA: TGTGCCAGCAACCGGGACAGGGTGGCAACTAATGAAAAACTGTTTTTT

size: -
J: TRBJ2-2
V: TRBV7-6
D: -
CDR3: CASSPGVGRAGELFF
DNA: TGTGCCAGCAGCCCCGGCGTAGGGCGGGCCGGGGAGCTGTTTTTT

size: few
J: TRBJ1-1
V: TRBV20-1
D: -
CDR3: CSAPSHTEAFF
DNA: TGCAGTGCCCCTAGCCACACTGAAGCTTTCTTT

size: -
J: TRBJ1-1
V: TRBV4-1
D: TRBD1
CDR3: CASSQRTGLNTEAFF
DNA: TGCGCCAGCAGCCAACGGACAGGGCTTAACACTGAAGCTTTCTTT

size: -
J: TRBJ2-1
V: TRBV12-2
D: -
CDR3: CASRLGLAGSYNEQFF
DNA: TGTGCAAGTCGCTTGGGACTAGCGGGGTCCTACAATGAGCAGTTCTTC

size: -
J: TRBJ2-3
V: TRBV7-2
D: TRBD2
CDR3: CASSPRLAGLTDTQYF
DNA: TGTGCCAGCAGCCCCCGACTAGCGGGACTCACAGATACGCAGTATTTT

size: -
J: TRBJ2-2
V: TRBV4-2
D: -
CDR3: CASSRDWSLFTGELFF
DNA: TGTGCCAGCAGCCGGGACTGGAGTCTTTTCACCGGGGAGCTGTTTTTT

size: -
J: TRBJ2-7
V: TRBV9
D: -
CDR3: CASSVTSTGEQYF
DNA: TGTGCCAGCAGCGTTACTAGTACTGGGGAGCAGTACTTC

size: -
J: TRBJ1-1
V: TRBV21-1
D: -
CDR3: CASSRGFEAFF
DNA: TGTGCCAGCAGCAGAGGCTTCGAAGCTTTCTTT

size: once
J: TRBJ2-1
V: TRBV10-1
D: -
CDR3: CASSAAGSKGSSYNEQFF
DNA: TGCGCCAGCAGTGCCGCGGGGTCTAAAGGGAGCTCCTACAATGAGCAGTTCTTC

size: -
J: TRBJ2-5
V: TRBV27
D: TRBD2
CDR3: CASSNRPGGTQYF
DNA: TGTGCCAGCAGCAACAGACCGGGGGGGACCCAGTACTTC

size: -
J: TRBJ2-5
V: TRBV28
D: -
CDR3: CASRDYAQETQYF
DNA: TGTGCCAGCAGGGACTACGCCCAAGAGACCCAGTACTTC

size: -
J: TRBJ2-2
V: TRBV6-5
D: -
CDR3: CASRPLQGELFF
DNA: TGTGCCAGCAGACCCCTCCAGGGGGAGCTGTTTTTT

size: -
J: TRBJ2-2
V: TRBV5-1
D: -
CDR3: CASSSLTTGELFF
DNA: TGCGCCAGCAGCTCCCTTACTACCGGGGAGCTGTTTTTT

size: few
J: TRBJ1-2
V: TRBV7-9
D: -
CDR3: CASSPKTRGGYTF
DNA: TGTGCCAGCAGCCCGAAGACCCGGGGTGGCTACACCTTC

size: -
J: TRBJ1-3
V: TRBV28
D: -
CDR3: CASSGSGNTIYF
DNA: TGTGCCAGCAGCGGCTCTGGAAACACCATATATTTT

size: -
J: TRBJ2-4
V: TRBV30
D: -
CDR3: CAWSGLGRIIQYF
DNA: TGTGCCTGGAGTGGCCTGGGGAGGATCATTCAGTACTTC

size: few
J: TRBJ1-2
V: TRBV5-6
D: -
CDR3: CASSPQGGFKGYTF
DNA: TGTGCCAGCAGCCCCCAAGGAGGGTTTAAAGGCTACACCTTC

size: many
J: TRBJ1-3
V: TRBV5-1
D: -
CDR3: CASSSTGPSGNTIYF
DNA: TGCGCCAGCAGCTCCACAGGTCCCTCTGGAAACACCATATATTTT

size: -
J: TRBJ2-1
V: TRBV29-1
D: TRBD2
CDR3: CSVKLAGEQFF
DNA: TGCAGCGTTAAATTAGCGGGAGAGCAGTTCTTC

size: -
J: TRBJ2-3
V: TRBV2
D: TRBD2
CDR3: CASSENPTSGRALGQTDTQYF
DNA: TGTGCCAGCAGTGAGAACCCGACTAGCGGGAGGGCCTTGGGACAAACAGATACGCAGTATTTT

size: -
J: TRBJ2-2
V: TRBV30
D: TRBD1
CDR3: CAWSVLGITGGGLAGELFF
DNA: TGTGCCTGGAGTGTTTTGGGCATTACAGGGGGCGGGTTGGCCGGGGAGCTGTTTTTT

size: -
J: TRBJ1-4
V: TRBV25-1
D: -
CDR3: CASSDTVNEKLFF
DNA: TGTGCCAGCAGTGATACAGTTAATGAAAAACTGTTTTTT

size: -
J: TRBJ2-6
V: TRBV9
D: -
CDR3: CASSVWRGTGANVLTF
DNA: TGTGCCAGCAGCGTCTGGAGGGGAACAGGGGCCAACGTCCTGACTTTC

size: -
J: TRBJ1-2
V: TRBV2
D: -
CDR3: CASQGLYGYTF
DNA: TGTGCCAGCCAGGGGCTCTATGGCTACACCTTC

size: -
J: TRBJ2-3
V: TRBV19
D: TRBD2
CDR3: CASSHSGSRGYTQYF
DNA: TGTGCCAGTAGCCATAGCGGGAGTCGGGGATATACGCAGTATTTT

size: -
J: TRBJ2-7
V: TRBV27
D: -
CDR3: CASSWLRTSTYEQYF
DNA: TGTGCCAGCAGTTGGCTCCGGACTTCGACCTACGAGCAGTACTTC

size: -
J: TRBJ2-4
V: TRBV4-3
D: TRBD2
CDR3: CASSLEASSGSIAGMYF
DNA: TGCGCCAGCAGCCTCGAGGCGTCTAGCGGGAGCATTGCAGGAATGTACTTC

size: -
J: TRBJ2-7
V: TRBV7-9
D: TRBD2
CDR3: CASSREAGASYEQYF
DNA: TGTGCCAGCAGCCGAGAGGCGGGAGCTTCCTACGAGCAGTACTTC

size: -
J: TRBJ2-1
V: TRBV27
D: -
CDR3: CASSNGLVVTSSYNEQFF
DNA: TGTGCCAGCAGTAACGGACTGGTAGTGACGAGCTCCTACAATGAGCAGTTCTTC

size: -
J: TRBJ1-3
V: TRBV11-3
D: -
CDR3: CASSFSQGSLGGNTIYF
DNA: TGTGCCAGCAGCTTTAGTCAAGGAAGTCTAGGCGGAAACACCATATATTTT

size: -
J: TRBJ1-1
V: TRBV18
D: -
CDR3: CASSSAPGVATEAFF
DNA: TGTGCCAGCTCATCTGCACCAGGGGTGGCCACTGAAGCTTTCTTT

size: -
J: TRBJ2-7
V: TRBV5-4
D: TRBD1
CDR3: CASSLAPGQYYEQYF
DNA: TGTGCCAGCAGCTTGGCTCCGGGACAGTACTACGAGCAGTACTTC

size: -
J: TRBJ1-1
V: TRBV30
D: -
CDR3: CAWSVLGGMNTEAFF
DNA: TGTGCCTGGAGTGTACTAGGTGGGATGAACACTGAAGCTTTCTTT

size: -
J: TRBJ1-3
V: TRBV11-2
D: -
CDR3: CASSRTDSGNTIYF
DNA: TGTGCCAGCAGCCGGACAGACTCTGGAAACACCATATATTTT

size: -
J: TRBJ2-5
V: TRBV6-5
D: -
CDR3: CASSYSMSGVGETQYF
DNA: TGTGCCAGCAGTTACTCGATGTCAGGGGTCGGGGAGACCCAGTACTTC

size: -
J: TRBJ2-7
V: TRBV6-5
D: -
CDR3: CASSYSSRVYEQYF
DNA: TGTGCCAGCAGTTACTCGAGCAGGGTCTACGAGCAGTACTTC

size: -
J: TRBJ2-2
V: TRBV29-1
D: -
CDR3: CSGRSDRATGELFF
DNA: TGCAGCGGAAGGAGTGACAGAGCAACCGGGGAGCTGTTTTTT

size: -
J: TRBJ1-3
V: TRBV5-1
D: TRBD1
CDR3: CASSPTGLSGNTIYF
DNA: TGCGCCAGCAGCCCGACAGGGTTGAGTGGAAACACCATATATTTT

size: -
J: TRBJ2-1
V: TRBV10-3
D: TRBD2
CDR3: CAISGGLAGNEQFF
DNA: TGTGCCATCAGTGGGGGACTAGCGGGCAATGAGCAGTTCTTC

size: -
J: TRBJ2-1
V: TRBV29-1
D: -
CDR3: CSVDPDLPNEQFF
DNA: TGCAGCGTTGACCCGGACTTACCAAATGAGCAGTTCTTC

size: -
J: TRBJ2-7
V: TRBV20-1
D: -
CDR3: CSAREYYEQYF
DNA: TGCAGTGCTAGGGAGTACTACGAGCAGTACTTC

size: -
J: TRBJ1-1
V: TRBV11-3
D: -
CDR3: CASSLGGGFTEAFF
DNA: TGTGCCAGCAGCTTAGGAGGGGGATTCACTGAAGCTTTCTTT

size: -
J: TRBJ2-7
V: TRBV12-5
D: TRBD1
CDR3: CASGLVLGGTGISYEQYF
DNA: TGTGCTAGTGGTTTGGTACTGGGCGGGACAGGTATATCCTACGAGCAGTACTTC

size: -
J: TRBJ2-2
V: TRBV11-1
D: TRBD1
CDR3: CASRRQGPTDTGELFF
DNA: TGTGCCAGCAGACGACAGGGCCCGACCGACACCGGGGAGCTGTTTTTT

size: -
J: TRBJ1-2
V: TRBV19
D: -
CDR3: CASSMSRGEGYTF
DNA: TGTGCCAGTAGTATGTCGCGCGGGGAAGGCTACACCTTC

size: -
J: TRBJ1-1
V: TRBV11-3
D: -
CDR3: CASSLGGRDTEAFF
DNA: TGTGCCAGCAGCTTAGGGGGCAGGGACACTGAAGCTTTCTTT

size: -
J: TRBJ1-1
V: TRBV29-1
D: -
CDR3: CSVSVGLDTEAFF
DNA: TGCAGCGTTAGTGTGGGGCTTGACACTGAAGCTTTCTTT

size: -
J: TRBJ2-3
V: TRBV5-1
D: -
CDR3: CASSLMPAGTSTDTQYF
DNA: TGCGCCAGCAGCTTGATGCCTGCGGGGACTAGCACAGATACGCAGTATTTT

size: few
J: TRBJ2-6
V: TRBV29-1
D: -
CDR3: CSVRRGTGANVLTF
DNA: TGCAGCGTTAGGAGGGGAACTGGGGCCAACGTCCTGACTTTC

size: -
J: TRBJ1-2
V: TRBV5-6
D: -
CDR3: CASSLGQYDYGYTF
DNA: TGTGCCAGCAGCTTGGGACAATACGACTATGGCTACACCTTC

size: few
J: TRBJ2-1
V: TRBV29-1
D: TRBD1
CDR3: CSVGQGLYNEQFF
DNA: TGCAGCGTGGGACAGGGCTTATACAATGAGCAGTTCTTC

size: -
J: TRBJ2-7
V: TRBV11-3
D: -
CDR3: CASKKGSYEQYF
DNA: TGTGCCAGCAAAAAGGGGTCCTACGAGCAGTACTTC

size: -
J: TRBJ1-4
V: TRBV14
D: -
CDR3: CASSLGGPRGEKLFF
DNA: TGTGCCAGCAGCCTGGGAGGCCCCCGGGGTGAAAAACTGTTTTTT

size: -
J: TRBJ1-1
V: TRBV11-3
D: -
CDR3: CASSLVSFVAEAFF
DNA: TGTGCCAGCAGCTTAGTCTCTTTCGTCGCTGAAGCTTTCTTT

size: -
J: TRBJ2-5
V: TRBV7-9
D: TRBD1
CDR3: CASSPEGAAAFETQYF
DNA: TGTGCCAGCAGCCCCGAGGGGGCAGCCGCCTTTGAGACCCAGTACTTC

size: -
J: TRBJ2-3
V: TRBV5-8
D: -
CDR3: CASSPAAHQAQYF
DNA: TGTGCCAGCAGCCCAGCTGCTCATCAGGCGCAGTATTTT

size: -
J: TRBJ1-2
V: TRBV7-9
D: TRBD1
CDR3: CASSPNWGQGVDYGYTF
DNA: TGTGCCAGCAGCCCGAATTGGGGACAGGGAGTGGACTATGGCTACACCTTC